These 24 T cell receptor beta chains were all obtained from the same sample, sequenced in a study of blood T cell repertoires in COVID-19. Assay used: immunoSEQ multiplex PCR; TCRdb lists only in-frame clones, some missing. The table shows over 35,000 clones, with over 85% occurring only once. The sequencing sample was made of peripheral blood. These TCRs come from a man aged 70 or older with active COVID-19.

J is TRBJ2-7 and V is TRBV7-9; 9 positions match TRBD2. J lost 3 bases, V lost 5 bases, and 8 bases had no gene match. The length of the CDR3 is 15 residues. Germline CDR1 and CDR2: SEHNR and FQNEAQ (reference sequence). The CDR3 sequence is CASSIRGGAFYEQYF. The DNA for the CDR3 is TGTGCCAGCAGCATCCGCGGGGGGGCCTTCTACGAGCAGTACTTC. Variable domain in full (rest from reference TRBV7-9 and TRBJ2-7): DTGVSQNPRHKITKRGQNVTFRCDPISEHNRLYWYRQTLGQGPEFLTYFQNEAQLEKSRLLSDRFSAERPKGSFSTLEIQRTEQGDSAMYLCASSIRGGAFYEQYFGPGTRLTVT.

The gene calls are TRBV28 and TRBJ2-7; TRBD1 matches 8 bases. The trim removed 5 bases at V and 3 bases at J, leaving 9 bases unmatched. The germline gives CDR1 MDHEN, CDR2 SYDVKM. The CDR3 extends over 15 amino acids. The CDR3 protein is CASSRTGFGGYEQYF. For the CDR3, the DNA is TGTGCCAGCAGTCGGACAGGGTTCGGGGGCTACGAGCAGTACTTC. The full variable domain, in which reference TRBV28 and TRBJ2-7 provide the parts outside the CDR3, is DVKVTQSSRYLVKRTGEKVFLECVQDMDHENMFWYRQDPGLGLRLIYFSYDVKMKEKGDIPEGYSVSREKKERFSLILESASTNQTSMYLCASSRTGFGGYEQYFGPGTRLTVT.

The sample holds a few counts of this clone. The gene calls are TRBV19 and TRBJ1-1; 8 bases align to TRBD1. From germline, CDR1 is LNHDA and CDR2 SQIVND (reference sequence). The V segment lost 6 bases and the J segment 1 base; nucleotides outside the gene matches: 1. The CDR3 contains 13 residues. The CDR3 DNA follows: TGTGCCAGTAGGGGACAGGAGAACACTGAAGCTTTCTTT. Its protein product is CASRGQENTEAFF.

The rearrangement uses TRBV27 and TRBJ2-7, with 14 bases that match TRBD2. The CDR3 sequence is 16 residues long. The germline gives CDR1 MNHEY, CDR2 SMNVEV (reference sequence). The ends lost 3 bases at V and 5 bases at J; junction bases unmatched: 6. DNA of the CDR3: TGTGCCAGCAGTTTCTGGACTAGCGGGAGGATGAACGAGCAGTACTTC. Residues: CASSFWTSGRMNEQYF.

The rearrangement uses TRBV13 and TRBJ1-1; 7 nucleotides match TRBD1. The junction had 7 bases not matched to a gene; V was cut back by 5 bases and J by 4 bases. The CDR3 sequence is 14 residues long. The V gene's germline CDR1 is PRHDT and CDR2 FYEKMQ (reference sequence). The CDR3 region has the DNA TGTGCCAGCAGCCGACAGGGTCGGGTCACTGAAGCTTTCTTT. It translates to CASSRQGRVTEAFF.

The chain employs TRBV12-5 and TRBJ2-1, with 7 nucleotides matching TRBD1. Unmatched junction bases numbered 2, after V lost 1 base and J lost 11 bases. CDR1 LGHNT and CDR2 FRNRAP come from the germline V gene. This CDR3 is 12 amino acids long. The CDR3, as DNA: TGTGCTAGTGGTTTGGACAGGGGACAGCAGTTCTTC. Translated, it gives CASGLDRGQQFF.

This clone was found a few times. V and J are TRBV7-9 and TRBJ2-2, with D possibly TRBD1 on 6 matching bases. V lost 5 bases, J lost 5 bases, and 15 bases lay in between. The CDR3 totals 15 residues. Germline V gives CDR1 SEHNR, CDR2 FQNEAQ (reference sequence). Here the CDR3 reads CASSRDRMGTGELFF. CDR3 DNA: TGTGCCAGCAGCAGAGACAGGATGGGGACCGGGGAGCTGTTTTTT.

This clone was recorded only once. This chain connects TRBV28 to TRBJ2-1; D gene ambiguous. This CDR3 spans 12 amino acids. CDR1 is MDHEN, CDR2 SYDVKM, per germline. V shed 4 bases and J shed 4 bases, with 5 bases lying between them. The CDR3 loop reads CASSSTYNEQFF. CDR3 in DNA: TGTGCCAGCAGTTCGACTTACAATGAGCAGTTCTTC. Full variable domain (missing parts from reference TRBV28 and TRBJ2-1): DVKVTQSSRYLVKRTGEKVFLECVQDMDHENMFWYRQDPGLGLRLIYFSYDVKMKEKGDIPEGYSVSREKKERFSLILESASTNQTSMYLCASSSTYNEQFFGPGTRLTVL.

This clone was observed once. The gene calls are TRBV7-9 and TRBJ2-1; D not resolved. Trimming took 2 bases from V and 5 from J, leaving 13 bases between them. Germline V lookup: CDR1 SEHNR, CDR2 FQNEAQ (reference sequence). The CDR3 is made up of 15 amino acids. The CDR3 nucleotides are TGTGCCAGCAGCTTAATAAATCAAACAGACAATGAGCAGTTCTTC. It is translated as CASSLINQTDNEQFF.

The V gene is TRBV7-9, the J gene TRBJ1-6, with 10 bases that match TRBD1. V lost 3 bases and J lost 6; bases outside the gene matches: 2. CDR1 is SEHNR, CDR2 FQNEAQ, per germline (reference sequence). CDR3 size: 15 residues. The CDR3 coding sequence is TGTGCCAGCAGCTTTTGGGACAGGGGTAATTCACCCCTCCACTTT. As protein: CASSFWDRGNSPLHF.

This rearrangement joins TRBV7-2 to TRBJ1-3, with D possibly matching TRBD1 (5 bases). Trimming removed 5 bases at V and 3 bases at J, with 11 bases between. This CDR3 comprises 14 residues. From germline, CDR1 is SGHTA and CDR2 FQGNSA. The CDR3 reads CASSTRDFGNTIYF. The CDR3 DNA sequence: TGTGCCAGCAGCACACGGGACTTTGGAAACACCATATATTTT. Based on the CDR3 plus reference TRBV7-2 and TRBJ1-3, the full variable domain is GAGVSQSPSNKVTEKGKDVELRCDPISGHTALYWYRQSLGQGLEFLIYFQGNSAPDKSGLPSDRFSAERTGGSVSTLTIQRTQQEDSAVYLCASSTRDFGNTIYFGEGSWLTVV.

This clone is medium-sized within its sample. V gene TRBV11-2 combines with J gene TRBJ1-1; no reliable D call. Germline-derived CDR1 and CDR2 are SGHAT and FQNNGV. The CDR3 runs 14 residues. V dropped 1 base and J dropped 8 bases, with 14 bases sitting between them. CDR3 loop: CASSLVSAAQEAFF. CDR3 nucleotides: TGTGCCAGCAGCTTAGTCTCGGCGGCGCAAGAAGCTTTCTTT.

The chain uses TRBV6-5 and TRBJ2-7, with TRBD1 identical over 8 bases. There are 15 residues in the CDR3. In germline, CDR1 is MNHEY, CDR2 SVGAGI. V trimming: 5 bases; J trimming: 2 bases; junction bases outside the gene matches: 8. CDR3 residues: CASSHRDRRTYEQYF. The DNA for the CDR3 is TGTGCCAGCAGTCACCGGGACAGGCGAACCTACGAGCAGTACTTC.

The chain has TRBV27 and TRBJ1-5, with D uncertain. Between the trimmed V and J ends, which lost 1 base and 2 bases, there was a span of 6 bases. This CDR3 contains 14 residues. Germline CDR1 MNHEY, CDR2 SMNVEV (reference sequence). This CDR3 is CASSLFRGNQPQHF. The CDR3 nucleotides are TGTGCCAGCAGTTTATTCCGGGGCAATCAGCCCCAGCATTTT.

V is TRBV29-1 and J is TRBJ2-1; 9 bases match TRBD2. The CDR3 runs to 14 residues. V lost 7 bases to trimming and J lost 6 bases; unmatched junction nucleotides: 10. Germline CDR1 SQVTM, CDR2 ANQGSEA. The CDR3 region has the DNA TGCAGCGCCCCCGGGCGGGGGGGTCGCAATGAGCAGTTCTTC. It is translated as CSAPGRGGRNEQFF.

The chain uses TRBV11-2 and TRBJ2-7, with a tentative D call TRBD2 (5 bases). The CDR3 is 14 residues long. V shed 3 bases and J shed 2 bases, with 11 bases lying between them. Germline CDR1 and CDR2: SGHAT and FQNNGV. The CDR3 region is CASSLLEATYEQYF. The CDR3 coding sequence is TGTGCCAGCAGCTTGCTGGAGGCAACCTACGAGCAGTACTTC.

The rearrangement joins TRBV11-2 to TRBJ1-6, with 8 nucleotides matching TRBD1. The CDR3 has 14 residues. V dropped 2 bases and J dropped 8; count of bases not matched to a gene: 2. Germline V lookup: CDR1 SGHAT, CDR2 FQNNGV. The CDR3 is CASSLSGGDSPLHF. The CDR3 coding sequence is TGTGCCAGCAGCTTATCAGGGGGCGATTCACCCCTCCACTTT.

The gene calls are TRBV5-1 and TRBJ1-4, with TRBD1 matching 8 bases. The CDR3 runs to 15 residues. Trimming at V came to 4 bases and at J to 8 bases, leaving 10 bases not matched to a gene. Germline V gene sequence: CDR1 SGHRS, CDR2 YFSETQ. CDR3 DNA sequence: TGCGCCAGCAGCACCCAAGGGACAGGTTGGGAAAAACTGTTTTTT. Protein product: CASSTQGTGWEKLFF.

The chain links TRBV6-5 to TRBJ2-6; 7 bases map to TRBD2. The length of the CDR3 is 15 residues. Germline lookup yields CDR1 MNHEY and CDR2 SVGAGI. V was clipped by 9 bases and J by 4 bases; unmatched bases: 9. CDR3 coding DNA: TGTGCCAGTAAAACGGGAGGTCTGGGGGCCAACGTCCTGACTTTC. It translates to CASKTGGLGANVLTF.

J is TRBJ1-2 and V is TRBV2, with D possibly being TRBD1 (5 bases). This CDR3 comprises 13 residues. CDR1 is SNHLY, CDR2 FYNNEI, per germline. V was pared by 3 bases and J by 6 bases, with 11 bases between. The CDR3 spells CASSDRAGDGYTF. In DNA form, the CDR3 reads TGTGCCAGCAGTGACAGGGCCGGTGATGGCTACACCTTC.

The rearrangement joins TRBV29-1 to TRBJ2-3; 9 positions agree with TRBD1. With V trimmed by 6 bases and J by 4 bases, 8 bases remained unmatched. In germline, CDR1 is SQVTM, CDR2 ANQGSEA. The CDR3 spans 14 residues. CDR3 region: CSVLPGQGPDTQYF. The CDR3 nucleotides are TGCAGCGTCCTACCGGGACAGGGTCCAGATACGCAGTATTTT.

This chain joins TRBV6-6 and TRBJ1-5, with D uncertain. V lost 0 bases to trimming and J lost 9 bases, with 9 bases between them. CDR1 and CDR2 (germline): MNHNY, SVGAGI (reference sequence). The CDR3 has 13 amino acids. The CDR3 DNA is TGTGCCAGCAGTTACTCAGAGGTCCGGCCCCAGCATTTT. Its protein product is CASSYSEVRPQHF.

This clone was counted a few times. The chain joins TRBV15 to TRBJ2-2; a possible D gene is TRBD2 (7 bases). Germline V gives CDR1 LNHNV, CDR2 YYDKDF (reference sequence). Trimming left V 5 bases short and J 7 bases short, with 20 bases between. This CDR3 contains 16 residues. The CDR3 nucleotides are TGTGCCACCAGCCCCATGGGGGGGGCCTTGGGCGGGGAGCTGTTTTTT. This gives the protein CATSPMGGALGGELFF. The full variable domain, completed using reference TRBV15 and TRBJ2-2, is DAMVIQNPRYQVTQFGKPVTLSCSQTLNHNVMYWYQQKSSQAPKLLFHYYDKDFNNEADTPDNFQSRRPNTSFCFLDIRSPGLGDTAMYLCATSPMGGALGGELFFGEGSRLTVL.

This sequence joins TRBV21-1 and TRBJ1-1; the table names TRBD1, a call not compared with the DNA. TRBV21-1 is listed as a pseudogene. There are 12 residues in the CDR3. Written as DNA, the CDR3 is TGTGCCAGCAGCCAGGGTAACACTGAAGCTTTCTTT. As protein: CASSQGNTEAFF.